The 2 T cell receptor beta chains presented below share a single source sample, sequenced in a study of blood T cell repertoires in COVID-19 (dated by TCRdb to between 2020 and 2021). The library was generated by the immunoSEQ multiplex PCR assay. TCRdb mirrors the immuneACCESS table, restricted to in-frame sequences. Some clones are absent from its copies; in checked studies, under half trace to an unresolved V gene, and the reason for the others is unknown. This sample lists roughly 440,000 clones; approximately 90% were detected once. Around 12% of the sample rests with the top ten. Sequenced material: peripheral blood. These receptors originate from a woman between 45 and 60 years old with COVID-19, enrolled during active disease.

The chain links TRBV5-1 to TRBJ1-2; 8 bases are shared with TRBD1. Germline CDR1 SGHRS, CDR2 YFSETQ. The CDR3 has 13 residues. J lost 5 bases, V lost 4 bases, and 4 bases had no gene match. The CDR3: CASSPRTGYGYTF. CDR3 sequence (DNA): TGCGCCAGCAGCCCTCGGACAGGGTATGGCTACACCTTC.

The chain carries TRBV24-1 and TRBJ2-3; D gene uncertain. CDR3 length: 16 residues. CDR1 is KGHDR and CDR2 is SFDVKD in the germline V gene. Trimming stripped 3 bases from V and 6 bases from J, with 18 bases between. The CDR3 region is CATSDPGSPSSDTQYF. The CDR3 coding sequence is TGTGCCACCAGTGATCCCGGGTCCCCCTCATCGGATACGCAGTATTTT.